The T cell receptor (beta chain) under discussion was sequenced for a study of shared clonotypes between healthy human individuals. Study in general: CD4 naive cells filled three plates per donor, CD4 memory three, CD8 naive two and CD8 memory one.

A single count supports this clone. Its antigen is unidentified. This was a deep-level run. Some clones are missing from TCRdb's copy, which holds only in-frame ones; the method was immunoSEQ multiplex PCR. The table lists roughly 2.2 million clones, 85% to 95% of them singletons, with about 0.41% in the top ten. General study points: Sorted-subset sequencing, rarefaction showed, was incomplete despite large depth. Sampling covered nothing but blood. Tissue TCR repertoires likely differ from those found in blood.

CDR1 is SGHRS and CDR2 is YFSETQ in the germline V gene. This CDR3 has 15 residues. V shed 3 bases and J shed 1 base, with 13 bases lying between them. This TCR came from a man aged 18-30 years in good health. Some clones in this sample may be carry-over from other donors' samples. The V gene is TRBV5-1, the J gene TRBJ1-1; D may be TRBD1 (5 bases). The sequenced sample was naive CD4+ T cells from PBMCs. As for subset: CD45RA+ positively selected. The CDR3 loop reads CASSSLTVENTEAFF. For the CDR3, the DNA is TGCGCCAGCAGCTCCCTGACAGTTGAGAACACTGAAGCTTTCTTT.